The TCR beta chain under discussion was sequenced for a study of blood T cell repertoires in COVID-19. Across the study: The United States, Italy and Spain were the sources of the acute and convalescent COVID-19 samples. Sample material is recorded as cDNA or gDNA derived from T cells, B-cell-depleted T cells, or PBMCs.

CDR3 length: 14 amino acids. Germline V gene lookup returns CDR1 SGHNT and CDR2 YYREEE (reference sequence). Between the trimmed V and J ends, which lost 0 bases and 6 bases, there was a span of 10 bases. Original handling: Using reference gene primer amplification, nucleated cell counts were estimated. Sequencing used immunoSEQ multiplex PCR; TCRdb keeps in-frame clones, though not all of them. Clone size and V and J calls were adopted from that table, with D and trimming inferred from the DNA. The sample has 250,000 to 300,000 clones, around 83% seen once. This sequence was found in a man younger than 30 with active or convalescent COVID-19. The rearrangement uses TRBV5-4 and TRBJ2-1, with D maybe TRBD2 (6 bases). Sequencing was done on a sample of peripheral blood. CDR3 bases: TGTGCCAGCAGCTTGGATTTGGAGGGCAATGAGCAGTTCTTC. As protein: CASSLDLEGNEQFF.